Listed below are T cell receptor beta chains from one sample, sequenced in a study of early stage breast cancer tumors. The data were produced by immunoSEQ multiplex PCR, yet TCRdb's version contains in-frame clones alone and is incomplete. The sample contains some 58,000 clones, 60% to 85% of which appear only once. The sequenced sample consisted of blood. These receptors all stem from a young adult with breast cancer. Both conserved end residues are part of each CDR3. Each record gives: V gene, CDR3 protein.

>TRBV9
CASSVATTSPYEQYF
>TRBV5-5
CASSLALRTSAYNEQFF
>TRBV2
CASAGDRLLAKNIQYF
>TRBV11-1
CASSLAGENSPLHF
>TRBV30
CAWRPGPLVTGELFF
>TRBV4-1
CASSPTLRGDGYNEQFF
>TRBV7-9
CASSLRGASRNEQFF
>TRBV5-1
CASSVEDGANYGYTF
>TRBV25-1
CASGLAGGPGLGEQFF
>TRBV5-1
CASSLLQGDTEAFF
>TRBV7-6
CASSPSSGVRTQYF
>TRBV4-3
CASSQDWTSVSYEQYF
>TRBV30
CAWTQDPNQPQHF
>TRBV6-6
CASRFGQDSYEQYF
>TRBV27
CASSLTAPNTEAFF
>TRBV28
CAIGQGAREQYF
>TRBV6-4
CASSDVAGSTDTQYF
>TRBV29-1
CSVRTSTMDQQYF
>TRBV6-6
CASSHGQEANYGYTF
>TRBV30
CAWETGQETQYF
>TRBV7-3
CASSLSGRGVATDTQYF
>TRBV7-8
CASSIWDRGQEGYEQYF
>TRBV5-1
CASSVNTGELFF
>TRBV4-2
CASSQDWESYGYTF
>TRBV9
CASSVGNGGGLAGVGEQYF
>TRBV27
CASSLTGFPTGELFF
>TRBV27
CASSWRLAGPIGELFF
>TRBV19
CASMSEVAYSNQPQHF
>TRBV6-4
CASTRRGDEQYF
>TRBV11-2
CASSTTSSGVGEQFF
>TRBV30
CAWSVQHSTSYNSPLHF
>TRBV7-8
CASSPGTSGSNEQYF
>TRBV5-1
CASSLDETQYF
>TRBV7-9
CASSLGAWEGGYTF
>TRBV5-1
CASSLDIAASYNEQFF
>TRBV9
CASSLRTGNTGELFF
>TRBV30
CAWSGVGGPNTEAFF
>TRBV19
CASRTGSTEAFF
>TRBV7-9
CASSLWTREQFF
>TRBV30
CAWSARLAGETQYF
>TRBV5-4
CASSLGQGQQFF
>TRBV25-1
CASTPFGGRAHIVYF
>TRBV10-2
CASSERDRPYEQYF
>TRBV12-5
CASGLTWGSLGETQYF
>TRBV27
CASSFAAGGYEQYF
>TRBV18
CASSPRLAGGTDTQYF
>TRBV5-1
CASSPRQENYGYTF
>TRBV29-1
CSVGGTENGYTF
>TRBV7-6
CASTPRDREYNEQFF